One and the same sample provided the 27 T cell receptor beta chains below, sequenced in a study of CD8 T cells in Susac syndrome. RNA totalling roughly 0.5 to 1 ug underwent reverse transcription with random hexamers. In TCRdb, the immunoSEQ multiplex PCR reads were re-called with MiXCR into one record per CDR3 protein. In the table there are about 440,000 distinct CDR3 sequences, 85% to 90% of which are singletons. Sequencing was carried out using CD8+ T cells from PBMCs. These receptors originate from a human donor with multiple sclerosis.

The CDR3 region has the DNA TGTGCCAGCAGCCAAGGGCCCAGATATACGCAGTATTTT. Protein: CASSQGPRYTQYF. V and J are TRBV14 and TRBJ2-3; no firm D call. Trimming pared 1 base from V and 7 bases from J, leaving 9 bases between. CDR3 length: 13 residues. Germline CDR1 and CDR2: SGHDN and FVKESK.

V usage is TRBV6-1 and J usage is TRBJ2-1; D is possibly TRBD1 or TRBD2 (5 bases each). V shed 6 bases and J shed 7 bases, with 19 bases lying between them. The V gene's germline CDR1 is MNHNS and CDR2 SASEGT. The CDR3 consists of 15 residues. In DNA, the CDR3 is TGTGCCAGCAGCGACCCTTCCGGGACCCAAAATGAGCAGTTCTTC. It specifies CASSDPSGTQNEQFF.

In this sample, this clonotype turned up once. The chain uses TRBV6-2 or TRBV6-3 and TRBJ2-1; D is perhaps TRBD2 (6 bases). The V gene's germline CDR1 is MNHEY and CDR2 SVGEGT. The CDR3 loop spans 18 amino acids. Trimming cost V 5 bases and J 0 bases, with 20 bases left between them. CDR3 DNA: TGTGCCAGCAGTCCCTCCGGGACTGGACGGGGCTCCTACAATGAGCAGTTCTTC. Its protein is CASSPSGTGRGSYNEQFF.

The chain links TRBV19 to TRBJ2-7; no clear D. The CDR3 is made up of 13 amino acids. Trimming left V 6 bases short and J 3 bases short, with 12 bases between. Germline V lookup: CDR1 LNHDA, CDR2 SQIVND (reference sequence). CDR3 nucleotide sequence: TGTGCCAGTAGCCCAGCTCTAATCTACGAGCAGTACTTC. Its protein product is CASSPALIYEQYF.

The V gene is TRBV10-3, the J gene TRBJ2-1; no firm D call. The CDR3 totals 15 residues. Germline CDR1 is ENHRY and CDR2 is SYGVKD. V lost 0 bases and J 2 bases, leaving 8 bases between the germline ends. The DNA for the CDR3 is TGTGCCATCAGTGAGTCGGTGGGTCCCTACAATGAGCAGTTCTTC. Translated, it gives CAISESVGPYNEQFF.

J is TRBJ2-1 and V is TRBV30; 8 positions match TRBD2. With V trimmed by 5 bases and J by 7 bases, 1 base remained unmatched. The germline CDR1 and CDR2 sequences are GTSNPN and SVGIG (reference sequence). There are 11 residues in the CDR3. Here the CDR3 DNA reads TGTGCCTGGGCGGGGGGAAATGAGCAGTTCTTC. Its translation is CAWAGGNEQFF. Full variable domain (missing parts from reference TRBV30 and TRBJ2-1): SQTIHQWPATLVQPVGSPLSLECTVEGTSNPNLYWYRQAAGRGLQLLFYSVGIGQISSEVPQNLSASRPQDRQFILSSKKLLLSDSGFYLCAWAGGNEQFFGPGTRLTVL.

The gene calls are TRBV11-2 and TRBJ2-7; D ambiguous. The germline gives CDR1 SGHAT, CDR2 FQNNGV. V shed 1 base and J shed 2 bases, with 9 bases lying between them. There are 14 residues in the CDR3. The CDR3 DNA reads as TGTGCCAGCAGCTTAGCCCGTTTCACCTACGAGCAGTACTTC. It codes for CASSLARFTYEQYF. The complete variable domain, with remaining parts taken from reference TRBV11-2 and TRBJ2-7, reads EAGVAQSPRYKIIEKRQSVAFWCNPISGHATLYWYQQILGQGPKLLIQFQNNGVVDDSQLPKDRFSAERLKGVDSTLKIQPAKLEDSAVYLCASSLARFTYEQYFGPGTRLTVT.

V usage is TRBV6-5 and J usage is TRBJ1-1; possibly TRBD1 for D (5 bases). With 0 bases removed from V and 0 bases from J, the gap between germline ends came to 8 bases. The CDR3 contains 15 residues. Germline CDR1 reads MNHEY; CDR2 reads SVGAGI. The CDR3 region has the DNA TGTGCCAGCAGTTACTCGCCGGGGCTGAACACTGAAGCTTTCTTT. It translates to CASSYSPGLNTEAFF.

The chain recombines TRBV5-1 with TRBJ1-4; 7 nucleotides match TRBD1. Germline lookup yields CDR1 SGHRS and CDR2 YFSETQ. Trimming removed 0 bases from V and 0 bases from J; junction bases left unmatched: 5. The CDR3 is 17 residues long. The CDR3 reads CASSLEGQQATNEKLFF. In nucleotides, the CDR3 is TGCGCCAGCAGCTTGGAGGGACAGCAAGCAACTAATGAAAAACTGTTTTTT.

CDR3 loop: CASTPQAGTFSYEQYF. In DNA, the CDR3 is TGTGCCAGCACCCCACAAGCGGGTACTTTCTCCTACGAGCAGTACTTC. The rearrangement links TRBV28 to TRBJ2-7; the D gene is possibly TRBD2 (6 bases). Germline values: CDR1 MDHEN, CDR2 SYDVKM. V lost 7 bases, J lost 0 bases, and 19 bases lay in between. The CDR3 is made up of 16 amino acids.

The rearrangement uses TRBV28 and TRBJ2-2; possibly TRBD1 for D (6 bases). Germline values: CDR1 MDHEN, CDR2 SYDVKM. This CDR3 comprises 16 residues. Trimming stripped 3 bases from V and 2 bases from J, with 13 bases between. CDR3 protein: CASSFWTEINTGELFF. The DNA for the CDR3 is TGTGCCAGCAGTTTTTGGACAGAGATAAACACCGGGGAGCTGTTTTTT.

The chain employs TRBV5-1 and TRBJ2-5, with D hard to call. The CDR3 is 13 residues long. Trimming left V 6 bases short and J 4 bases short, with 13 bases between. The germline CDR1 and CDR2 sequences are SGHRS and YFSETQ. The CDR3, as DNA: TGCGCCAGCACTAAATTTAGTGGAGAGACCCAGTACTTC. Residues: CASTKFSGETQYF.

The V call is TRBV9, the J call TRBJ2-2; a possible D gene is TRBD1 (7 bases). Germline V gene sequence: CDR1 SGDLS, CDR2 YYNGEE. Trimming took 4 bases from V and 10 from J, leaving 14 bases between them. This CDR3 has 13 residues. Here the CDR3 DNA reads TGTGCCAGCAGCCCTGACAGGGAGGAGGAGCTGTTTTTT. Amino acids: CASSPDREEELFF.

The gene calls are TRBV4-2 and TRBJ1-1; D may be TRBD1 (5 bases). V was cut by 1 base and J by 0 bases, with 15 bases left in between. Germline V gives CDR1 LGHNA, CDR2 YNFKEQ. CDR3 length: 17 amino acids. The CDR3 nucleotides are TGTGCCAGCAGCCAAGGGCCTTTCGAGGGGATGAACACTGAAGCTTTCTTT. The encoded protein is CASSQGPFEGMNTEAFF.

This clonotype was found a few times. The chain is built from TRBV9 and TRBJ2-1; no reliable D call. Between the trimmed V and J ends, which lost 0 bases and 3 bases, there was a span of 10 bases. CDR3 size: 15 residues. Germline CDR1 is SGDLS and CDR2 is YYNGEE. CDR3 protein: CASSVGLGLYNEQFF. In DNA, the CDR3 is TGTGCCAGCAGCGTAGGGCTAGGGCTCTACAATGAGCAGTTCTTC. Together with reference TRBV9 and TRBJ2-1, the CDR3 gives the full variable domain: DSGVTQTPKHLITATGQRVTLRCSPRSGDLSVYWYQQSLDQGLQFLIQYYNGEERAKGNILERFSAQQFPDLHSELNLSSLELGDSALYFCASSVGLGLYNEQFFGPGTRLTVL.

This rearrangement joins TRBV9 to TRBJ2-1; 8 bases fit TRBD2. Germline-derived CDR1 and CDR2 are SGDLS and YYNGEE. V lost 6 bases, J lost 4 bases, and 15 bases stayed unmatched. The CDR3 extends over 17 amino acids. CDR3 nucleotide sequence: TGTGCCAGCAATTTGGGCGGGGGGTTATGGTTATACAATGAGCAGTTCTTC. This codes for CASNLGGGLWLYNEQFF.

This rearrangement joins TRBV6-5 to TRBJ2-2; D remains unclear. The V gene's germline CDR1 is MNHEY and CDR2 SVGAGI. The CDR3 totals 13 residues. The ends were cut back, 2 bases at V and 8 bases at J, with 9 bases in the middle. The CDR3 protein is CASSYATPGELFF. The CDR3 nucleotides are TGTGCCAGCAGTTACGCCACACCGGGGGAGCTGTTTTTT.

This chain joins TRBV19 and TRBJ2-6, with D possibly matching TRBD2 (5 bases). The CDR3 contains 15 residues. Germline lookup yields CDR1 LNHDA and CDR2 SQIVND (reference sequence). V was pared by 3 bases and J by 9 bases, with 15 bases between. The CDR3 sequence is CASSIGWHGGNVLTF. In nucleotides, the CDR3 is TGTGCCAGTAGTATCGGGTGGCATGGAGGCAACGTCCTGACTTTC.

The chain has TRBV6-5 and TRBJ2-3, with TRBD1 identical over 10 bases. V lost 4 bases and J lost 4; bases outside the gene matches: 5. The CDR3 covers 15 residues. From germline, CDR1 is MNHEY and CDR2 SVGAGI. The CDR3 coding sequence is TGTGCCAGCAGTTCCTGGGACAGGGGCGCAGATACGCAGTATTTT. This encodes CASSSWDRGADTQYF.

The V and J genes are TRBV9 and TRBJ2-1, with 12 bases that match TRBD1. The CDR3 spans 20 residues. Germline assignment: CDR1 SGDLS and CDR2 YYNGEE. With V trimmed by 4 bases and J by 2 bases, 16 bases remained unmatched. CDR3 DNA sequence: TGTGCCAGCAGCTCTAGGGAGGGACAGGGGGCCCCCGGGACCTACAATGAGCAGTTCTTC. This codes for CASSSREGQGAPGTYNEQFF.

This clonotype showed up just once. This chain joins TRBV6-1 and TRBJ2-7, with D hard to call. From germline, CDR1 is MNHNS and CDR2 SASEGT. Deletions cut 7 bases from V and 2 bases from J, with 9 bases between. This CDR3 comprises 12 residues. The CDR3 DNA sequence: TGTGCCAGCAATGGTGACACCTACGAGCAGTACTTC. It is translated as CASNGDTYEQYF.

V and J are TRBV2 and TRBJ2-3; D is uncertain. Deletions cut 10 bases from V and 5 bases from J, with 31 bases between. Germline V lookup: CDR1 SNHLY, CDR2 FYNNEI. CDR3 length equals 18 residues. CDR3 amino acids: CAILPRITMESPGDTQYF. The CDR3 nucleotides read TGTGCCATCTTGCCCCGAATAACAATGGAGTCCCCGGGAGATACGCAGTATTTT.

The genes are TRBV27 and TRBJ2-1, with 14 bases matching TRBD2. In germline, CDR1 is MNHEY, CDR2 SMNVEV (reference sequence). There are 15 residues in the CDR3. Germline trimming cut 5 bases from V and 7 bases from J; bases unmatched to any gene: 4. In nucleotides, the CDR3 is TGTGCCAGCAGTCCGGGACTAGCGGGAGAAAATGAGCAGTTCTTC. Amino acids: CASSPGLAGENEQFF.

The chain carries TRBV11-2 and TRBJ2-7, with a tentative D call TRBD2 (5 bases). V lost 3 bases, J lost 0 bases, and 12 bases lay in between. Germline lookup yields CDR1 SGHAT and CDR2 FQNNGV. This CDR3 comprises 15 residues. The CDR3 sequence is CASSFGRGFSYEQYF. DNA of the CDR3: TGTGCCAGCAGCTTTGGTCGGGGATTCTCCTACGAGCAGTACTTC.

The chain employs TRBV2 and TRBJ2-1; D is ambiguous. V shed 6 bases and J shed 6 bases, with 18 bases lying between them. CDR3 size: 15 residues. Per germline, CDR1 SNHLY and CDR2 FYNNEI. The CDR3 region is CASRWVAGEPNEQFF. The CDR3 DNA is TGTGCCAGCAGATGGGTGGCAGGAGAGCCCAATGAGCAGTTCTTC.

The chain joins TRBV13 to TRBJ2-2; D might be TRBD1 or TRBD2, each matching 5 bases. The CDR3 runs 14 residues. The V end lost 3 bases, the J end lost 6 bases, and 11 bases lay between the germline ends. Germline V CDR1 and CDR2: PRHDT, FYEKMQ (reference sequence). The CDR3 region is CASSFTGGPGELFF. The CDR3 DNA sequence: TGTGCCAGCAGCTTCACAGGAGGTCCCGGGGAGCTGTTTTTT.

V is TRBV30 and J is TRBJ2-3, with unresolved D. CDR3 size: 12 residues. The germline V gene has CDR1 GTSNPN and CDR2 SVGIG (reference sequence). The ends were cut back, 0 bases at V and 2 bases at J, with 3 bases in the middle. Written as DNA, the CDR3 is TGTGCCTGGAGTGTATCCACAGATACGCAGTATTTT. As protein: CAWSVSTDTQYF.